In this sample, the clone carrying this TCR beta chain turned up once. The data stem from a study of blood T cell repertoires in COVID-19. Which cohort a participant joined came from the clinical history participants gave. Per the study methods: Reference gene primer amplification in the assay estimated nucleated cell counts. The protocol was immunoSEQ multiplex PCR, while the TCRdb copy is restricted to in-frame clones and leaves out a portion. D and trimming come from the DNA, and the V and J calls and clone size come from that table. The repertoire has 350,000 or so clones, more than 90% of them found once; the top ten carry around 20%. The sequencing input was PBMCs or T cells enriched from blood (not recorded which). The TCR originated in a woman in her 30s who had recovered from COVID-19.

DNA for the CDR3: TGTGCCGCGCAGGGTGAGACCTACGAGCAGTACTTC. This encodes CAAQGETYEQYF. The J gene is TRBJ2-7, the V gene TRBV10-3, with D tentatively TRBD1 (5 bases). V was trimmed by 11 bases and J by 2 bases, leaving 13 bases between them. CDR3 length: 12 residues. Germline values: CDR1 ENHRY, CDR2 SYGVKD.